Listed here are 13 T cell receptor beta chains from one sample, sequenced in a study of metastatic and nonmetastatic thyroid tumors. Thyroid surgery had not been preceded by any treatment in any patient. TCRdb redid the clone calls on the PCR reads using MiXCR. Among approximately 18,000 clones listed, 26% were seen once. Sequencing was performed on tumor tissue. The source of these receptors is a female donor with papillary thyroid cancer or a benign thyroid nodule (not recorded which). Some clones in this sample may be carry-over from other donors' samples.

In this sample, this clone turned up many times. The V call is TRBV5-8, the J call TRBJ2-4; 7 bases are shared with TRBD2. The CDR3 extends over 15 amino acids. V was pared by 3 bases and J by 0 bases, with 3 bases of the junction left unmatched. Germline assignment: CDR1 SGHTS and CDR2 YDEGEE. In nucleotides, the CDR3 is TGTGCCAGCAGCTGGGAGGGCTTAGCCAAAAACATTCAGTACTTC. It yields the protein CASSWEGLAKNIQYF.

This clone was found many times. The V call is TRBV19, the J call TRBJ1-1; D call uncertain. The germline V and J ends were trimmed by 5 bases and 3 bases, with 10 bases remaining between them. Germline CDR1 is LNHDA and CDR2 is SQIVND (reference sequence). This CDR3 has 13 residues. CDR3 loop: CASSEGRDTEAFF. CDR3 bases: TGTGCCAGTAGTGAAGGGAGGGACACTGAAGCTTTCTTT.

Sample share makes this clone medium-sized. This chain connects TRBV10-2 to TRBJ2-3; 7 bases are shared with TRBD1. The V gene end was trimmed by 2 bases and the J gene end by 3 bases; junction bases not matched to a gene: 5. This CDR3 is 15 amino acids long. CDR1 is WSHSY, CDR2 SAAADI, per germline. The CDR3 loop reads CASSETRQGTDTQYF. The CDR3 DNA reads as TGCGCCAGCAGTGAGACAAGACAGGGAACAGATACGCAGTATTTT.

This clone was counted at least ten times. The V and J genes are TRBV11-1 and TRBJ2-3, with D unclear. CDR1 and CDR2 (germline): SGHAT, FQDESV (reference sequence). Trimming took off 3 bases at V and 2 bases at J, with 0 bases between the two ends. The CDR3 runs 11 residues. DNA for the CDR3: TGTGCCAGCAGCTTCACAGATACGCAGTATTTT. Residues: CASSFTDTQYF.

The rearrangement uses TRBV6-1 and TRBJ1-5; D unresolved. This CDR3 has 15 amino acids. V was shortened by 4 bases and J by 3 bases, with 13 bases between the two germline ends. Germline CDR1 reads MNHNS; CDR2 reads SASEGT. The CDR3 nucleotides read TGTGCCAGCAGTGCAATCTTGAACCCCAATCAGCCCCAGCATTTT. Amino acid sequence: CASSAILNPNQPQHF.

In this sample, this clone is medium-sized. V gene TRBV28 combines with J gene TRBJ2-1, with a weak D call TRBD2 (6 bases). The CDR3 is 14 amino acids. Germline V gene lookup returns CDR1 MDHEN and CDR2 SYDVKM. The V end was cut by 6 bases, the J end by 0 bases, with 9 bases between. The CDR3 DNA is TGTGCCAGCAGGGACTACTCCTCCTACAATGAGCAGTTCTTC. Translated, it gives CASRDYSSYNEQFF.

This clone was observed many times. J is TRBJ2-7 and V is TRBV6-1; D may be TRBD1 or TRBD2 (5 bases each). Trimming took off 5 bases at V and 4 bases at J, with 18 bases between the two ends. Germline V gene lookup returns CDR1 MNHNS and CDR2 SASEGT. This CDR3 has 15 residues. In nucleotides, the CDR3 is TGTGCCAGCAGTTTCGCCGGGACGGCGAATTACGAGCAGTACTTC. Its translation is CASSFAGTANYEQYF.

This clone was observed at least ten times. The rearrangement links TRBV27 to TRBJ1-1; 7 positions match TRBD1. Germline V gene sequence: CDR1 MNHEY, CDR2 SMNVEV (reference sequence). The CDR3 is made up of 14 amino acids. V was pared by 4 bases and J by 3 bases, with 5 bases of the junction left unmatched. The CDR3 region has the DNA TGTGCCAGCAGTTGGACAGGAGGGCACACTGAAGCTTTCTTT. It codes for CASSWTGGHTEAFF.

At least ten counts were recorded for this clone. The J gene is TRBJ1-2, the V gene TRBV20-1, with D tentatively TRBD1 (6 bases). Between the trimmed V and J ends, which lost 5 bases and 11 bases, there was a span of 18 bases. The CDR3 has 12 residues. Germline CDR1 is DFQATT and CDR2 is SNEGSKA (reference sequence). The DNA of the CDR3 is TGCAGTGCTCGCCGGGACCAGGGGCGATACACCTTC. Amino acid sequence: CSARRDQGRYTF.

As concerns this clone: One end of the junction is discordant with germline, which a read error may explain. This sequence joins TRBV19 and TRBJ1-5, with D possibly being TRBD1 (6 bases). Germline CDR1 LNHDA, CDR2 SQIVND (reference sequence). The CDR3 has 13 amino acids. Here the CDR3 reads CASSYDRNQHQHF. CDR3 coding DNA: TGTGCCAGTAGTTACGACAGGAACCAGCACCAGCATTTT.

This clone appeared many times. V is TRBV11-2 and J is TRBJ1-6; D gene unclear. Germline-derived CDR1 and CDR2 are SGHAT and FQNNGV. The CDR3 consists of 17 residues. V lost 5 bases and J 7 bases, leaving 21 bases between the germline ends. The CDR3 loop is CASSRENKAKANSPLHF. The CDR3 DNA follows: TGTGCCAGCAGCCGTGAAAACAAGGCCAAAGCGAATTCACCCCTCCACTTT.

This clone qualifies as medium-sized. The CDR3, as DNA: TGCAGTGCTAGAGAGGGCAGACCCTACACCTTC. Residues: CSAREGRPYTF. The genes are TRBV20-1 and TRBJ1-2; D is uncertain. V lost 0 bases, J lost 10 bases, and 9 bases lay in between. This CDR3 has 11 residues. Germline CDR1 is DFQATT and CDR2 is SNEGSKA (reference sequence).

In its sample, this clone was seen many times. The chain is built from TRBV14 and TRBJ2-7; D remains ambiguous. The V gene lost 4 bases and the J gene lost 6 bases, with 10 bases spanning the gap. This CDR3 comprises 12 residues. In germline, CDR1 is SGHDN, CDR2 FVKESK. CDR3 sequence (DNA): TGTGCCAGCAGCCCAAGTCCCCGCGAGCAGTACTTC. Amino acid sequence: CASSPSPREQYF.